What follows describes a single TCR beta chain. Looked up from germline, CDR1 is MRHNA and CDR2 is SNTAGT. V lost 8 bases to trimming and J lost 1 base; unmatched junction nucleotides: 1. CDR3 length equals 13 residues. Profiling relied on immunoSEQ multiplex PCR, and the TCRdb table lists in-frame clones only, not all of them. Of roughly 400,000 clones listed, 96% are singletons. The data are from a study of shared clonotypes between healthy human individuals. What was sequenced was memory CD8+ T cells sorted from blood. Noted subset: CD45RO+ cells pooled with CCR7-negative TemRA cells. This sequence joins TRBV6-4 and TRBJ2-2; 7 bases align to TRBD2. The clonotype was recovered from a man between 25 and 39 years old in good health. The CDR3 protein is CASRGENTGELFF. Here the CDR3 DNA reads TGTGCCAGCCGGGGGGAGAACACCGGGGAGCTGTTTTTT.